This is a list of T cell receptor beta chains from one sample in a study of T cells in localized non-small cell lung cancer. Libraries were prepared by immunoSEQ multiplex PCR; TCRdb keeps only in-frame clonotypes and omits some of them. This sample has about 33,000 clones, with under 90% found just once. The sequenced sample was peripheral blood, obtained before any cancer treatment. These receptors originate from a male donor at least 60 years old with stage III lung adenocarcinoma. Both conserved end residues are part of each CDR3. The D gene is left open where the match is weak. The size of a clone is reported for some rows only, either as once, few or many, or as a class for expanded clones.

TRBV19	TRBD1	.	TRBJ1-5	TGTGCCAGTAGTATAGGCCGGACAGGGCCGGGTCAGCCCCAGCATTTT	CASSIGRTGPGQPQHF
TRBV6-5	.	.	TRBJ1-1	TGTGCCAGCAGTTACTCGCCCTGGAACACTGAAGCTTTCTTT	CASSYSPWNTEAFF
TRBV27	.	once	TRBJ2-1	TGTGCCAGCAGTTCGTCTTACCTGAGCTCCTACAATGAGCAGTTCTTC	CASSSSYLSSYNEQFF
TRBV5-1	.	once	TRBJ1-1	TGCGCCAGCAGTACTGGGGCCGCAGTCGATGAAGCTTTCTTT	CASSTGAAVDEAFF
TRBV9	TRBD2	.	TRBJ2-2	TGTGCCAGCAGCGTAGAAGTCCTAGCGGGGGGAATCGGGGAGCTGTTTTTT	CASSVEVLAGGIGELFF
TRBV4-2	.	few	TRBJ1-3	TGTGCCAGCAGCCAAGGAGTTAACTCTGGAAACACCATATATTTT	CASSQGVNSGNTIYF
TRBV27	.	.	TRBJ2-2	TGTGCCAGCAGTCCTCGGATGGTGAACACCGGGGAGCTGTTTTTT	CASSPRMVNTGELFF
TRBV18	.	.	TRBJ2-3	TGTGCCAGCTCACCGGCCACAGATACGCAGTATTTT	CASSPATDTQYF
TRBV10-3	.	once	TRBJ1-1	TGTGCCATCAGTGAGCAGGGGAACACTGAAGCTTTCTTT	CAISEQGNTEAFF
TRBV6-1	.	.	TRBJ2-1	TGTGCCAGCAGTGAAAGCTGGAACAATGAGCAGTTCTTC	CASSESWNNEQFF
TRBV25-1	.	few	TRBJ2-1	TGTGCCAGCAGTGCCCGAGAGGGGGGTTACAATGAGCAGTTCTTC	CASSAREGGYNEQFF
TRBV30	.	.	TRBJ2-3	TGTGCCTGGAGTCTAGGCGGTTCGCAGTATTTT	CAWSLGGSQYF
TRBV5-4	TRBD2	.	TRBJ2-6	TGTGCCAGCACAACCGGGGGGGGAGACGTCCTGACTTTC	CASTTGGGDVLTF
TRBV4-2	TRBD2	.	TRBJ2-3	TGTGCCAGCAGCCAACGAGCGGGGGGTAGCACAGATACGCAGTATTTT	CASSQRAGGSTDTQYF
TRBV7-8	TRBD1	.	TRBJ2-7	TGTGCCAGCAGCTTACGATACAGGGGGATCGAGCAGTACTTC	CASSLRYRGIEQYF
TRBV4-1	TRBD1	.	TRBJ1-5	TGCGCCAGCAGCCCAGAGGGACAGTCCGATCAGCCCCAGCATTTT	CASSPEGQSDQPQHF
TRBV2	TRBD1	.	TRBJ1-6	TGTGCCAGCAGTAGACAGGGGGCAAGTTGGAATTCACCCCTCCACTTT	CASSRQGASWNSPLHF
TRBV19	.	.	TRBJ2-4	TGTGCCAGTACCCTCACTCAAGGGGGTTTCGAAAACATTCAGTACTTC	CASTLTQGGFENIQYF
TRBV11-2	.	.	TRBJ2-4	TGTGCCAGCAGCTCCAGGGAGTTTAAAAACATTCAGTACTTC	CASSSREFKNIQYF
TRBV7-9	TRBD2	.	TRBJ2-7	TGTGCCAGCAGCCGTCTAGCGGGAGACGAGCAGTACTTC	CASSRLAGDEQYF
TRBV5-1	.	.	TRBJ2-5	TGCGCCAGCAGCTTGGCCGAGGGAGAGACCCAGTACTTC	CASSLAEGETQYF
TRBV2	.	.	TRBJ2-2	TGTGCCAGCAGTAGGACAGCGAACACCGGGGAGCTGTTTTTT	CASSRTANTGELFF
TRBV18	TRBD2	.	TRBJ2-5	TGTGCCAGCTCACCACCAACGACTAGCGGGGGACAAGAGACCCAGTACTTC	CASSPPTTSGGQETQYF
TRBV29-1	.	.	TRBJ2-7	TGCAGCGTACGGGACAACACCTACGAGCAGTACTTC	CSVRDNTYEQYF
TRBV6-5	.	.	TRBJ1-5	TGTGCCAGCAGTGATTGGAACGTAGATCAGCCCCAGCATTTT	CASSDWNVDQPQHF
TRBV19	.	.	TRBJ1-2	TGTGCCAGTTCCCTAGGACCATATGGCTACACCTTC	CASSLGPYGYTF
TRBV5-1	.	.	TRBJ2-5	TGCGCCAGCAGCGGCGGACATTTGGGGGAGACCCAGTACTTC	CASSGGHLGETQYF
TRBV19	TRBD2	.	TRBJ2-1	TGTGCCAGTTATAGCGGGGAGGAGCAGTTCTTC	CASYSGEEQFF